This T cell receptor (beta chain) was captured in a study of patients and donors after allogeneic stem cell transplantation. Germline CDR1 is SGHDT and CDR2 is YYEEEE. The CDR3 length is 14 residues. Trimming took off 2 bases at V and 4 bases at J, with 12 bases between the two ends. This clonotype was observed a handful of times. TCRdb re-analysed the RT-PCR reads in MiXCR, keeping a single row per CDR3 protein. Among 25,000 to 40,000 distinct CDR3 sequences listed, roughly a third were seen once. V usage is TRBV5-6 and J usage is TRBJ1-2, with a tentative D call TRBD1 (5 bases). The clonotype comes from a human donor who was either an allogeneic HSCT recipient or a stem cell or donor lymphocyte infusion donor (not recorded which). It is not recorded whose cells these are; they may come from a transplant donor. The sequencing sample was made of blood, either unsorted or a sorted T cell fraction (not recorded which). As DNA, the CDR3 is TGTGCCAGCAGCTTACAGGACGACCCCTATGGCTACACCTTC. Translation: CASSLQDDPYGYTF.